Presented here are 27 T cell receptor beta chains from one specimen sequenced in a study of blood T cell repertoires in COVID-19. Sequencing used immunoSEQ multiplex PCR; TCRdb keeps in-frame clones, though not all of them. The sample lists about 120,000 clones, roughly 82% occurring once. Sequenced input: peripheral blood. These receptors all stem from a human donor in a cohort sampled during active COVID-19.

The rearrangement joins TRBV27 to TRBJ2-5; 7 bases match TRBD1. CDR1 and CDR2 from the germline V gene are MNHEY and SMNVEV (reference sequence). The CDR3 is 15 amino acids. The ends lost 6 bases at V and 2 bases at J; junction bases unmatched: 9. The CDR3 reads CASRTGKAGQETQYF. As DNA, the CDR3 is TGTGCCAGCAGGACAGGGAAGGCAGGGCAAGAGACCCAGTACTTC.

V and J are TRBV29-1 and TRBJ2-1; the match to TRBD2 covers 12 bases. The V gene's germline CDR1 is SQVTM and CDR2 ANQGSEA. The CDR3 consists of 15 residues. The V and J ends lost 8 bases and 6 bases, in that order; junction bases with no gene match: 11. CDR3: CSCTPTSGGFNEQFF. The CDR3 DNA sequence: TGCAGCTGCACTCCGACTAGCGGGGGATTCAATGAGCAGTTCTTC.

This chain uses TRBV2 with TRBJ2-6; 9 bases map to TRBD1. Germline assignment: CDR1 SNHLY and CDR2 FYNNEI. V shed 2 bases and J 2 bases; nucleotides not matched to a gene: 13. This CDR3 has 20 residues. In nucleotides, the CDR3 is TGTGCCAGCAGTGAAAGGGGGACAGGGAAGGGAGATCCTGGGGCCAACGTCCTGACTTTC. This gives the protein CASSERGTGKGDPGANVLTF.

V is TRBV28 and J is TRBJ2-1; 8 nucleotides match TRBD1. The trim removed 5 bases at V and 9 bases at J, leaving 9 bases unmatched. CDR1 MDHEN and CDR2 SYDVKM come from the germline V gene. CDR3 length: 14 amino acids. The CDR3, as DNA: TGTGCCAGCAGTCCCCCGGACAGGGTGGGTGAGCAGTTCTTC. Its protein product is CASSPPDRVGEQFF. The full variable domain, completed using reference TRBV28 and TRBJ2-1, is DVKVTQSSRYLVKRTGEKVFLECVQDMDHENMFWYRQDPGLGLRLIYFSYDVKMKEKGDIPEGYSVSREKKERFSLILESASTNQTSMYLCASSPPDRVGEQFFGPGTRLTVL.

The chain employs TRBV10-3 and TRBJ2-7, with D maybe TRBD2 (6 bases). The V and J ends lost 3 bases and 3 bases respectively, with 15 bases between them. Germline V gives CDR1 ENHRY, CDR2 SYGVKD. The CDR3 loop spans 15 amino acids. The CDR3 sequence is CAISDSGRSGYEQYF. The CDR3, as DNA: TGTGCCATCAGTGACTCCGGGCGTAGCGGCTACGAGCAGTACTTC.

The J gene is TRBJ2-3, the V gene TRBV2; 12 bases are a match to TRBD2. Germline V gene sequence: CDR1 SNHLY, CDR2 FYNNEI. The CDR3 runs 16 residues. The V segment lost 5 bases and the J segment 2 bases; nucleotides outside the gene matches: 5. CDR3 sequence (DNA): TGTGCCAGCAGTCCACTAGCGGGGGGACTCACAGATACGCAGTATTTT. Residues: CASSPLAGGLTDTQYF.

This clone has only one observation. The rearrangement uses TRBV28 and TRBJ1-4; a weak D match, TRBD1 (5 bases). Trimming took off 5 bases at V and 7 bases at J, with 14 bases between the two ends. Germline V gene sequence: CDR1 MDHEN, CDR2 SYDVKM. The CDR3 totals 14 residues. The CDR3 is CASSAGLVREKLFF. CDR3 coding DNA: TGTGCCAGCAGTGCAGGGTTGGTCCGTGAAAAACTGTTTTTT.

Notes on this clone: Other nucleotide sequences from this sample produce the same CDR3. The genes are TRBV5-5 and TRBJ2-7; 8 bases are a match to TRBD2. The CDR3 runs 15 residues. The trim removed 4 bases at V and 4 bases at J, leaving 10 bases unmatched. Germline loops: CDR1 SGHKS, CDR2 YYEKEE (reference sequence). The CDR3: CASSEAGGPAYEQYF. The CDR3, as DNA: TGTGCCAGCAGCGAGGCGGGGGGCCCCGCATACGAGCAGTACTTC.

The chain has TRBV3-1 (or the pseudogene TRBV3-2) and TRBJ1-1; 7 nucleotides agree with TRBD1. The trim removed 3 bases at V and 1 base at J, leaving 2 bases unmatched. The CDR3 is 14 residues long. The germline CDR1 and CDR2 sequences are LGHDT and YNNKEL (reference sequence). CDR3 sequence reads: CASSQRQGNTEAFF. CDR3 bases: TGTGCCAGCAGCCAGCGACAGGGGAACACTGAAGCTTTCTTT.

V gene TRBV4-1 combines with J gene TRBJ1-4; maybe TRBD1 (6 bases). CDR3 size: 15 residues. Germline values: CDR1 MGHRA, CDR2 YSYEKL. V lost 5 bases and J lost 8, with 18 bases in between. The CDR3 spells CASSLGLGAQEKLFF. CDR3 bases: TGCGCCAGCAGCTTAGGTTTGGGGGCGCAAGAAAAACTGTTTTTT.

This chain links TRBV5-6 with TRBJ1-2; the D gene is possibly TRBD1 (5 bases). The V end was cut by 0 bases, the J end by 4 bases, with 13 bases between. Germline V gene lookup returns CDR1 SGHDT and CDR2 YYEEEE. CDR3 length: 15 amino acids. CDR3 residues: CASSLGAGRSYGYTF. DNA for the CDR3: TGTGCCAGCAGCTTGGGGGCGGGACGCAGCTATGGCTACACCTTC. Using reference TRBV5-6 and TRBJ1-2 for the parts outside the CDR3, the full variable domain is DAGVTQSPTHLIKTRGQQVTLRCSPKSGHDTVSWYQQALGQGPQFIFQYYEEEERQRGNFPDRFSGHQFPNYSSELNVNALLLGDSALYLCASSLGAGRSYGYTFGSGTRLTVV.

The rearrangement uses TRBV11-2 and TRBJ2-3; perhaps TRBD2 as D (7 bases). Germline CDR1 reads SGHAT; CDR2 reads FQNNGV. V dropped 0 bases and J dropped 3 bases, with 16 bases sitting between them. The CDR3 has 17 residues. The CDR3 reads CASSLDRGRGRTDTQYF. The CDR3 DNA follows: TGTGCCAGCAGCTTAGATCGGGGGCGGGGGAGGACAGATACGCAGTATTTT.

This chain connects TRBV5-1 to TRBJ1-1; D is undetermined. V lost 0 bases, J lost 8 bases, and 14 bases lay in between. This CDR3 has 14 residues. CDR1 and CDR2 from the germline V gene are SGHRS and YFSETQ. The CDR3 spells CASSLDGHPGEAFF. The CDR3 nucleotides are TGCGCCAGCAGCTTGGATGGCCATCCGGGGGAAGCTTTCTTT. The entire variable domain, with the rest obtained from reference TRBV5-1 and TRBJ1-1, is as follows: KAGVTQTPRYLIKTRGQQVTLSCSPISGHRSVSWYQQTPGQGLQFLFEYFSETQRNKGNFPGRFSGRQFSNSRSEMNVSTLELGDSALYLCASSLDGHPGEAFFGQGTRLTVV.

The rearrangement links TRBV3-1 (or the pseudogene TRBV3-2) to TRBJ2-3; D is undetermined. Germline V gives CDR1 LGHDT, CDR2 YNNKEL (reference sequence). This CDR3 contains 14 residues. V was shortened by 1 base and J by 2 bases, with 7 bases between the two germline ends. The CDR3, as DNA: TGTGCCAGCAGCCAAGGACTTGTCACAGATACGCAGTATTTT. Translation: CASSQGLVTDTQYF.

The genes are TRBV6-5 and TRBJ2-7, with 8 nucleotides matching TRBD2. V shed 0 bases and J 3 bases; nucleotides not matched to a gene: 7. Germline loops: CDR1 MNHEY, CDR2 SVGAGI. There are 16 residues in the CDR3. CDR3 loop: CASSYSGRGGVYEQYF. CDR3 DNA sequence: TGTGCCAGCAGTTACTCTGGTCGGGGGGGGGTCTACGAGCAGTACTTC.

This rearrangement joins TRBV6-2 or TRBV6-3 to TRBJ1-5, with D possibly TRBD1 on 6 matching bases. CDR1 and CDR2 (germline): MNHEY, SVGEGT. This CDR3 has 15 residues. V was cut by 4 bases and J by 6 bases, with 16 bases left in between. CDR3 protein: CASSSSPGVPQPQHF. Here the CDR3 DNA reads TGTGCCAGCAGTTCGAGCCCAGGGGTACCTCAGCCCCAGCATTTT.

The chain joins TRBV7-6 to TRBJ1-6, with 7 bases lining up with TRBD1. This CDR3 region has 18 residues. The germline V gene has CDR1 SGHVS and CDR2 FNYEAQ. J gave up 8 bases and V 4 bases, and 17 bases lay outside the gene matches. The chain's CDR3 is CASSYGGFGSRGDSPLHF. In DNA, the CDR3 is TGTGCCAGCAGCTACGGGGGATTTGGGAGCAGGGGGGATTCACCCCTCCACTTT.

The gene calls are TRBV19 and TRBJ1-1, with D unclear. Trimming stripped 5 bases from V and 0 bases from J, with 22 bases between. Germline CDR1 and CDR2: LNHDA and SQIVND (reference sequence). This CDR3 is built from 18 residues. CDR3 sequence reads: CASSPHPLLSTMNTEAFF. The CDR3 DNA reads TGTGCCAGTAGTCCTCATCCCCTCCTCAGTACTATGAACACTGAAGCTTTCTTT.

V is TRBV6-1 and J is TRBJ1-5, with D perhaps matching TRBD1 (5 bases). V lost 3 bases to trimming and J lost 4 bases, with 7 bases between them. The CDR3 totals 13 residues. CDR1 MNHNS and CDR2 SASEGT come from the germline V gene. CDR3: CASSDSGNQPQHF. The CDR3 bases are TGTGCCAGCAGTGATTCAGGGAATCAGCCCCAGCATTTT.

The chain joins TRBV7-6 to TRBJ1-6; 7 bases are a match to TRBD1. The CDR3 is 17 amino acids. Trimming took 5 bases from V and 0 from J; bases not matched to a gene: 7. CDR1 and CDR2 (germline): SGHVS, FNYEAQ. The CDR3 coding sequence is TGTGCCAGCAGCCCGACGACAGGGAGCTCCTATAATTCACCCCTCCACTTT. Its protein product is CASSPTTGSSYNSPLHF.

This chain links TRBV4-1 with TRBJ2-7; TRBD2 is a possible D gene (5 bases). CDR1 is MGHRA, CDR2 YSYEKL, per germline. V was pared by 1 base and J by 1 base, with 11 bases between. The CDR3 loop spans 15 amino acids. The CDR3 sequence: CASSQVWERSYEQYF. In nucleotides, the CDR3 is TGCGCCAGCAGCCAAGTATGGGAGAGATCCTACGAGCAGTACTTC.

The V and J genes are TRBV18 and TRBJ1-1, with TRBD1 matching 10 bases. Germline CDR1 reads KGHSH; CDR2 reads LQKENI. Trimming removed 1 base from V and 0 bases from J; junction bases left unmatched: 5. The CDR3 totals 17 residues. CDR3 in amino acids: CASSPRGTGAMNTEAFF. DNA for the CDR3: TGTGCCAGCTCACCACGGGGGACAGGGGCGATGAACACTGAAGCTTTCTTT.

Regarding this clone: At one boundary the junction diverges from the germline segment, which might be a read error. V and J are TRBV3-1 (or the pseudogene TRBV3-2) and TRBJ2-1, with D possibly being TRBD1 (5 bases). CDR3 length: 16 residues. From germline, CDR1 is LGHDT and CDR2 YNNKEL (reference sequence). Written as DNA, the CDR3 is TGTGCCAGCACCCAAGTCCTTACAGGTGGGGACAATGAGCAGTTCTTC. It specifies CASTQVLTGGDNEQFF.

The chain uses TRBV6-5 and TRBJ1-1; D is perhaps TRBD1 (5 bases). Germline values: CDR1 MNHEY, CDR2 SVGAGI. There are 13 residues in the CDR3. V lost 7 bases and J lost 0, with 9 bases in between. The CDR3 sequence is CASIKGMNTEAFF. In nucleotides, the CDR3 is TGTGCCAGCATCAAGGGGATGAACACTGAAGCTTTCTTT.

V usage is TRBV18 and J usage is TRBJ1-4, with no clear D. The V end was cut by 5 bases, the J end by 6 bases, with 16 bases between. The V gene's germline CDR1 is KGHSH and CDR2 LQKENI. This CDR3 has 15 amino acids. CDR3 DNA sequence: TGTGCCAGCTCAAAGGAGGCAGACAAATATGAAAAACTGTTTTTT. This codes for CASSKEADKYEKLFF.

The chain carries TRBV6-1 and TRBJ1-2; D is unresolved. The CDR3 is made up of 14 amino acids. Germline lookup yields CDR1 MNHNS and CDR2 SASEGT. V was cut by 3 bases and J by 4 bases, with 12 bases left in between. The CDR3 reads CASSEAVEGYGYTF. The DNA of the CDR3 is TGTGCCAGCAGTGAGGCGGTTGAGGGCTATGGCTACACCTTC.

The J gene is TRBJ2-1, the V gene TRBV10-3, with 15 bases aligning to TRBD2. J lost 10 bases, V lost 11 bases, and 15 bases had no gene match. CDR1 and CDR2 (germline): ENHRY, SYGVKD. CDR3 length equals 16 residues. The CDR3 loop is CAAGLAGGARGGEQFF. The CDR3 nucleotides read TGTGCCGCGGGACTAGCGGGGGGCGCGAGGGGAGGCGAGCAGTTCTTC.